The rows below give T cell receptor beta chains drawn from one sample of a study of blood T cell repertoires in COVID-19. Assay: immunoSEQ multiplex PCR; the TCRdb copy retains only in-frame clones and omits some. The sample contains approximately 500,000 clones, approximately 88% of which appear only once. The sample taken for sequencing was peripheral blood. The source is a woman aged 45-59 years with COVID-19, enrolled during active disease. The CDR3 runs from the conserved cysteine through the conserved F or W. The order of the fields is V gene, J gene, D gene, clone size, CDR3 protein, CDR3 DNA. The D gene is left open where the match is weak. The size of a clone is reported for some rows only, either as once, few or many, or as a class for expanded clones.

>TRBV28|TRBJ1-1|-|-
CASSLGGRGTEAFF
TGTGCCAGCAGTTTAGGAGGTCGGGGGACTGAAGCTTTCTTT
>TRBV28|TRBJ2-5|TRBD1|once
CASSFLLGQQETQYF
TGTGCCAGCAGTTTCCTTTTGGGACAGCAAGAGACCCAGTACTTC
>TRBV5-4|TRBJ2-7|TRBD1|-
CASSRGLTGGVVYEQYF
TGTGCCAGCAGCCGAGGCTTGACAGGGGGAGTTGTGTACGAGCAGTACTTC
>TRBV19|TRBJ1-2|-|-
CASRPDSYYGYTF
TGTGCCAGTAGACCGGACAGCTACTATGGCTACACCTTC
>TRBV11-2|TRBJ1-6|-|-
CASSLMGEGSPLHF
TGTGCCAGCAGCTTAATGGGGGAGGGCTCACCCCTCCACTTT
>TRBV30|TRBJ2-7|-|-
CACRPGVAEQYF
TGTGCCTGCAGACCGGGGGTCGCCGAGCAGTACTTC
>TRBV6-5|TRBJ1-2|-|-
CASSDSGGNGYTF
TGTGCCAGCAGTGACTCGGGGGGAAATGGCTACACCTTC
>TRBV13|TRBJ2-4|-|-
CASSLGPGVGAKNIQYF
TGTGCCAGCAGCTTAGGCCCGGGGGTTGGGGCCAAAAACATTCAGTACTTC
>TRBV27|TRBJ2-2|TRBD1|once
CASSPHRGNGGELFF
TGTGCCAGCAGTCCCCACAGGGGAAACGGCGGGGAGCTGTTTTTT
>TRBV28|TRBJ1-5|-|-
CASSNQGHNQPQHF
TGTGCCAGCAGTAATCAGGGGCACAATCAGCCCCAGCATTTT
>TRBV5-1|TRBJ1-1|TRBD1|few
CASSLGQGATEAFF
TGCGCCAGCAGCTTGGGACAGGGGGCAACTGAAGCTTTCTTT
>TRBV6-5|TRBJ1-5|-|-
CASSRTPVPNQPQHF
TGTGCCAGCAGTAGGACACCCGTACCAAATCAGCCCCAGCATTTT
>TRBV5-1|TRBJ2-2|-|-
CASSLGSTGELFF
TGCGCCAGCAGCTTGGGGAGCACCGGGGAGCTGTTTTTT
>TRBV5-4|TRBJ1-1|-|once
CASSLVVNTEAFF
TGTGCCAGCAGCTTGGTAGTGAACACTGAAGCTTTCTTT
>TRBV28|TRBJ1-1|TRBD1|-
CASSLWVNRGYGLTEAFF
TGTGCCAGCAGTTTATGGGTGAACAGGGGGTATGGGCTAACTGAAGCTTTCTTT
>TRBV3-1/TRBV3-2|TRBJ2-7|TRBD2|-
CASSLVAGVGEQYF
TGTGCCAGCAGCCTCGTCGCGGGGGTCGGCGAGCAGTACTTC
>TRBV3-1/TRBV3-2|TRBJ2-3|TRBD2|-
CASSQGGGGAGDTQYF
TGTGCCAGCAGCCAAGGCGGCGGGGGGGCTGGAGATACGCAGTATTTT
>TRBV19|TRBJ1-4|TRBD1|-
CASSMTGDREKLFF
TGTGCCAGTAGTATGACAGGGGATAGGGAAAAACTGTTTTTT
>TRBV19|TRBJ1-5|-|-
CASSIELQPQHF
TGTGCCAGTAGTATAGAACTGCAGCCCCAGCATTTT
>TRBV9|TRBJ1-1|-|few
CASSLLGGLDTEAFF
TGTGCCAGCAGCCTCCTCGGGGGGCTGGACACTGAAGCTTTCTTT
>TRBV12-5|TRBJ1-1|-|-
CASGWGREAFF
TGTGCTAGTGGTTGGGGCAGGGAAGCTTTCTTT
>TRBV18|TRBJ2-7|TRBD1|-
CASSPKPLGTGIHEQYF
TGTGCCAGCTCACCTAAACCCTTAGGGACAGGGATCCACGAGCAGTACTTC
>TRBV21-1|TRBJ1-4|-|-
CASSKPGPATNEKLFF
TGTGCCAGCAGCAAACCTGGGCCTGCAACTAATGAAAAACTGTTTTTT
>TRBV5-6|TRBJ2-7|-|-
CASSRKWQGYEQYF
TGTGCCAGCAGCCGGAAGTGGCAGGGCTACGAGCAGTACTTC
>TRBV10-2|TRBJ1-5|-|once
CASSPYYGEQPQHF
TGCGCCAGCAGTCCCTATTACGGAGAACAGCCCCAGCATTTT